These T cell receptor beta chains were read from a single sample in a study of blood T cell repertoires in COVID-19. The table came from immunoSEQ multiplex PCR; TCRdb's copy has only in-frame clones and leaves some out. The table has fewer than 400,000 clones, roughly nine tenths seen once. The sequencing input was peripheral blood. The receptor source for this set is a woman aged 30 to 39 with COVID-19, enrolled during active disease. CDR3s include the opening cysteine and the closing phenylalanine or tryptophan.

j_call: TRBJ1-2; v_call: TRBV3-1/TRBV3-2; cdr3_aa: CASSQAEGGYTF
j_call: TRBJ1-5; v_call: TRBV18; cdr3_aa: CASSPLGTGLNQPQHF
j_call: TRBJ1-2; v_call: TRBV29-1; cdr3_aa: CSVEEEGGSYTF
j_call: TRBJ1-1; v_call: TRBV6-5; cdr3_aa: CASKLRGGTEAFF
j_call: TRBJ1-2; v_call: TRBV19; cdr3_aa: CASSISDGAGFRYGYTF
j_call: TRBJ1-5; v_call: TRBV2; cdr3_aa: CASSGTGAQPQHF
j_call: TRBJ1-1; v_call: TRBV27; cdr3_aa: CASSFSGLMNTEAFF
j_call: TRBJ2-1; v_call: TRBV11-3; cdr3_aa: CASSFTSGGAGEQFF
j_call: TRBJ2-3; v_call: TRBV3-1/TRBV3-2; cdr3_aa: CASSRETGSDTQYF
j_call: TRBJ2-7; v_call: TRBV5-1; cdr3_aa: CASSIQGWDEQYF
j_call: TRBJ1-1; v_call: TRBV3-1/TRBV3-2; cdr3_aa: CASSRTTGVPEAFF
j_call: TRBJ1-1; v_call: TRBV2; cdr3_aa: CASSGLLRNTEAFF
j_call: TRBJ2-5; v_call: TRBV14; cdr3_aa: CASSPAGVYQETQYF
j_call: TRBJ2-2; v_call: TRBV3-1/TRBV3-2; cdr3_aa: CASRYLAGGTNTGELFF
j_call: TRBJ1-5; v_call: TRBV2; cdr3_aa: CASSDIDNQPQHF
j_call: TRBJ2-3; v_call: TRBV9; cdr3_aa: CASSAYGGATDTQYF
j_call: TRBJ1-2; v_call: TRBV6-5; cdr3_aa: CASSYRDQAYGYTF
j_call: TRBJ1-1; v_call: TRBV9; cdr3_aa: CASSPDPAGTEAFF
j_call: TRBJ1-5; v_call: TRBV7-2; cdr3_aa: CASSLGTLQGNQPQHF
j_call: TRBJ1-2; v_call: TRBV5-1; cdr3_aa: CASSFTGQREVSYTF
j_call: TRBJ1-2; v_call: TRBV5-3; cdr3_aa: CARSLRPTGRWRGYTF
j_call: TRBJ2-1; v_call: TRBV9; cdr3_aa: CASSVTGNNEQFF
j_call: TRBJ1-5; v_call: TRBV6-2/TRBV6-3; cdr3_aa: CASSLVAARGNQPQHF
j_call: TRBJ1-2; v_call: TRBV18; cdr3_aa: CASSSGQESYGYTF
j_call: TRBJ2-5; v_call: TRBV2; cdr3_aa: CASYSGLAETQYF
j_call: TRBJ1-5; v_call: TRBV4-3; cdr3_aa: CASSWSRDEGQPQHF
j_call: TRBJ1-3; v_call: TRBV12-3/TRBV12-4; cdr3_aa: CASSNVDTIYF
j_call: TRBJ2-7; v_call: TRBV27; cdr3_aa: CASSPRGAHYEQYF
j_call: TRBJ1-2; v_call: TRBV19; cdr3_aa: CASTPTGDGYTF
j_call: TRBJ1-6; v_call: TRBV4-1; cdr3_aa: CASSQVGSETPLHF
j_call: TRBJ1-1; v_call: TRBV2; cdr3_aa: CASSVEGARTEAFF
j_call: TRBJ1-5; v_call: TRBV7-2; cdr3_aa: CASSPEDRLSNQPQHF
j_call: TRBJ1-2; v_call: TRBV29-1; cdr3_aa: CSVGQGYGYTF
j_call: TRBJ1-4; v_call: TRBV6-5; cdr3_aa: CASSIRDSNEKLFF
j_call: TRBJ1-3; v_call: TRBV3-1/TRBV3-2; cdr3_aa: CASSQGQSGNTIYF
j_call: TRBJ1-5; v_call: TRBV6-5; cdr3_aa: CASSLAGGSNQPQHF
j_call: TRBJ1-5; v_call: TRBV2; cdr3_aa: CASSERGGGNQPQHF
j_call: TRBJ2-2; v_call: TRBV7-9; cdr3_aa: CASSDQTGGTGELFF
j_call: TRBJ2-3; v_call: TRBV2; cdr3_aa: CASSRGLYTDTQYF
j_call: TRBJ2-3; v_call: TRBV4-2; cdr3_aa: CASSPSEAGGVTDTQYF
j_call: TRBJ2-3; v_call: TRBV28; cdr3_aa: CASSFGAGGYTDTQYF